This T cell receptor (beta chain) came from a study of cytomegalovirus exposure and HLA in healthy donors. Overall study results and limits: Testing in vitro showed three CMV-associated chains specific for CMV antigens. TCR beta V- and J-gene trimming was later associated with a missense DCLRE1C variant. Fewer N-insertions (relative to the approximately 670-donor mean) were reportedly seen in an Asian-associated ancestry cluster in a later analysis. Donor immune exposure was known only as CMV serostatus.

The germline CDR1 and CDR2 sequences are SGHRS and YFSETQ. The V gene end was trimmed by 0 bases and the J gene end by 7 bases; junction bases not matched to a gene: 8. CDR3 size: 16 residues. Turning to this clone: Its antigen is currently unknown.

The primer mix had 60 Vbeta and 13 Jbeta primers. Using immunoSEQ multiplex PCR, the repertoire was profiled, and TCRdb retains in-frame clones only, with some absent. Of 150,000 to 180,000 clones in the sample, 60% to 85% were seen once. Material for sequencing was PBMCs. This sequence was found in a woman in her 40s in good health and CMV-seronegative. The chain has TRBV5-1 and TRBJ2-1, with 9 bases matching TRBD2. The DNA for the CDR3 is TGCGCCAGCAGCTTGGGACTAGCGGAGCTTCAAAATGAGCAGTTCTTC. Encoded protein: CASSLGLAELQNEQFF.